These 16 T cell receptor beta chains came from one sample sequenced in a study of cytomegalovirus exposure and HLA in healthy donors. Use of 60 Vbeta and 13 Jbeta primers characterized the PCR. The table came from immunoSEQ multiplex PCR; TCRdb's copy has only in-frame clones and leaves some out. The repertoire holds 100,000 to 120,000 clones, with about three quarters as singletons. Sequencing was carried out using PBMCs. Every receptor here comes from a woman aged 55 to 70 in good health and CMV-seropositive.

DNA of the CDR3: TGTGCCAGCAGCTTGGTTGGGGGAGGCGGCACCGGGGAGCTGTTTTTT. Translation: CASSLVGGGGTGELFF. The rearrangement links TRBV5-4 to TRBJ2-2; a weak D match, TRBD2 (6 bases). Trimming removed 0 bases from V and 4 bases from J, with 13 bases in between. CDR1 is SGHNT, CDR2 YYREEE, per germline (reference sequence). The CDR3 contains 16 residues. The entire variable domain, with the rest obtained from reference TRBV5-4 and TRBJ2-2, is as follows: ETGVTQSPTHLIKTRGQQVTLRCSSQSGHNTVSWYQQALGQGPQFIFQYYREEENGRGNFPPRFSGLQFPNYSSELNVNALELDDSALYLCASSLVGGGGTGELFFGEGSRLTVL.

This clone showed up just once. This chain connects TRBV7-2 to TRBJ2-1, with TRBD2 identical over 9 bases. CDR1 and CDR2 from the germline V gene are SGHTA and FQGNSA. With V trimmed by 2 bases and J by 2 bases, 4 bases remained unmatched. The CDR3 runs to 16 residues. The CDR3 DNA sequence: TGTGCCAGCAGCTTACCGGCTAGCGGGACCTACAATGAGCAGTTCTTC. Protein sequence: CASSLPASGTYNEQFF.

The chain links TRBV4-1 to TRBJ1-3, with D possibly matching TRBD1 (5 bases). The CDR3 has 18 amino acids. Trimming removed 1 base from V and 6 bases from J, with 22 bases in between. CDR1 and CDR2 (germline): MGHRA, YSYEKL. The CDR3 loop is CASSQGYNRGYRINTIYF. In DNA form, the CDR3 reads TGCGCCAGCAGCCAAGGCTATAATCGAGGATACAGGATAAACACCATATATTTT.

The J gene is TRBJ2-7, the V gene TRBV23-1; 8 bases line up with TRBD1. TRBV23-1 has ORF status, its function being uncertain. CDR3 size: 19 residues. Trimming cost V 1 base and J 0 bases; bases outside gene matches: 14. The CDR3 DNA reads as TGCGCCAGCAGTCAATATCAGGGACAGGCGAAACCGTACTCCTACGAGCAGTACTTC. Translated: CASSQYQGQAKPYSYEQYF.

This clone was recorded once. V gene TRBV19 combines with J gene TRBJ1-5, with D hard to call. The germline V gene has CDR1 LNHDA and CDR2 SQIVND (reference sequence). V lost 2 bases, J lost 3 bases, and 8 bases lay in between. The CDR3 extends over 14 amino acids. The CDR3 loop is CASSIQDINQPQHF. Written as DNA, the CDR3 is TGTGCCAGTAGTATACAGGATATCAATCAGCCCCAGCATTTT.

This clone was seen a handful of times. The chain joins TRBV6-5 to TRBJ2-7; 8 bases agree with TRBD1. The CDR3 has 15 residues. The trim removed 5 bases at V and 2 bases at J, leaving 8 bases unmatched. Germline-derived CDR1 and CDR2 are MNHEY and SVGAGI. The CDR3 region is CASSRRDRGPYEQYF. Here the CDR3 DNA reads TGTGCCAGCAGTCGACGCGACAGGGGACCCTACGAGCAGTACTTC.

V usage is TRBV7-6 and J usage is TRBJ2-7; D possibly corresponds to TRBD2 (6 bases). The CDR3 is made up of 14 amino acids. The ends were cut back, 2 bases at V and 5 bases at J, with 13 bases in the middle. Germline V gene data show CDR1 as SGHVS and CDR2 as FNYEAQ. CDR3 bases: TGTGCCAGCAGCTTAAATAGCGGTCTTAACGAGCAGTACTTC. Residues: CASSLNSGLNEQYF.

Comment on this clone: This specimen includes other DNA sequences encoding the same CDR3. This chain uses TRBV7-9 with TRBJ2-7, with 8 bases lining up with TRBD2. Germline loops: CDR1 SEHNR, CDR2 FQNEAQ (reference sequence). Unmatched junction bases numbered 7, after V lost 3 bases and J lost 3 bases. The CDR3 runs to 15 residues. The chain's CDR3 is CASSFVGLAGYEQYF. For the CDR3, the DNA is TGTGCCAGCAGCTTTGTGGGGCTAGCGGGCTACGAGCAGTACTTC.

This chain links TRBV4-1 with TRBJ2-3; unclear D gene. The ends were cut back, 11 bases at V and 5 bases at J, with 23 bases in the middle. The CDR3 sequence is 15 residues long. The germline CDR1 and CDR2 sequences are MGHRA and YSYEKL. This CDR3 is CARRRKARTGDTQYF. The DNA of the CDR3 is TGCGCCCGCCGCCGGAAAGCTCGCACGGGAGATACGCAGTATTTT.

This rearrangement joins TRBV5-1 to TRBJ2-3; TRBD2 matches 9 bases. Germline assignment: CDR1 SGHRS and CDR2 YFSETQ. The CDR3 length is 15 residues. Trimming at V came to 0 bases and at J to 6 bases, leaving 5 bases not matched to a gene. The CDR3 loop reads CASSLGLAGSDTQYF. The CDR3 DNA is TGCGCCAGCAGCTTGGGGCTAGCGGGATCTGATACGCAGTATTTT.

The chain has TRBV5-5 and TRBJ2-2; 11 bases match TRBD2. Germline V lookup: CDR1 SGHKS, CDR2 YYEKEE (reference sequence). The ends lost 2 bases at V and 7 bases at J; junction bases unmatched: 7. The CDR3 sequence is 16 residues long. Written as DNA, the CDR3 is TGTGCCAGCAGCTTTGCACTAGCGGGAGTCCGCGGGGAGCTGTTTTTT. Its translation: CASSFALAGVRGELFF.

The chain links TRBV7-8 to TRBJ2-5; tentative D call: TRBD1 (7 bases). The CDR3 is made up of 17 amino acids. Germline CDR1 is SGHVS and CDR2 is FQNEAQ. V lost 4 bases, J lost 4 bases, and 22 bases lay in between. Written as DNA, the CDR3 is TGTGCCAGCAGCTCAAGACTTCCCCCGCAGGGGGGAGAGACCCAGTACTTC. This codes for CASSSRLPPQGGETQYF.

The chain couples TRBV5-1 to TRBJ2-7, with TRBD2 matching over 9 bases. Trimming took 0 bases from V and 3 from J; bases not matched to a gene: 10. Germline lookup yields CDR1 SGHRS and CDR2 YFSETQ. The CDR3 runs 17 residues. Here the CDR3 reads CASSLAWAGGPLYEQYF. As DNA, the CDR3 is TGCGCCAGCAGCTTGGCCTGGGCGGGAGGGCCCCTCTACGAGCAGTACTTC.

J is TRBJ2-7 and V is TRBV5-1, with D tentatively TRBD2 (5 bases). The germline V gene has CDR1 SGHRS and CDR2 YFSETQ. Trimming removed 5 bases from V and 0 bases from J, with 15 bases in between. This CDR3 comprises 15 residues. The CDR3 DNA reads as TGCGCCAGCAGTCTACTAGAGACGAGCTCCTACGAGCAGTACTTC. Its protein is CASSLLETSSYEQYF.

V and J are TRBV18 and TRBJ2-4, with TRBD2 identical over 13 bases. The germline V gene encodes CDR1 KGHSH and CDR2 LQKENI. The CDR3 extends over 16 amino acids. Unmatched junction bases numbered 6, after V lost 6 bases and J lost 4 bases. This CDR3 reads CASSQLLAGGKNIQYF. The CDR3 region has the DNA TGTGCCAGCTCGCAACTACTAGCGGGAGGGAAAAACATTCAGTACTTC.

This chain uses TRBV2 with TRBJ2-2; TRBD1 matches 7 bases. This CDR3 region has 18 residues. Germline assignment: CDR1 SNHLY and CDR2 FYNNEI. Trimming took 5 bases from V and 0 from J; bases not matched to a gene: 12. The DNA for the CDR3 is TGTGCCAGCAGTAGGGCTGTGAGGGGGCCTGCGAACACCGGGGAGCTGTTTTTT. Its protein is CASSRAVRGPANTGELFF.